The rows below give T cell receptor beta chains drawn from one sample of a study of blood T cells in healthy people across ages. One entry per CDR3 protein, called by TCRdb with MiXCR from the 5' RACE reads. Among more than 800,000 distinct CDR3 sequences, less than 35% were seen once, and the ten largest hold around a sixth. The source material was blood. The receptors stem from a woman of 80 years or more in good health. Each CDR3 is given with its conserved first and last residue.

v_call	cdr3_length	j_call	cdr3_aa
TRBV9	15	TRBJ2-5	CASSPGTGGINEQYF
TRBV19	14	TRBJ2-1	CATKGRGELNEQFF
TRBV6-2/TRBV6-3	16	TRBJ2-5	CASSRKRPGTRETQYF
TRBV10-1	13	TRBJ2-7	CANETDTSYEQYF
TRBV7-2	18	TRBJ2-3	CASSPSGIAGIRADTQYF
TRBV28	14	NA	CASKSLSSYNEQYF
TRBV4-3	15	TRBJ1-1	CASSQDLQVNTEAFF
TRBV11-2	15	TRBJ2-1	CASSPAAVFYNEQFF
TRBV20-1	13	TRBJ2-5	CSARITGGPTQYF
TRBV9	14	TRBJ1-2	CASTQTADDYGYIF
TRBV4-3	15	TRBJ1-2	CASSLTAGGDYGYTF
TRBV24-1	15	TRBJ2-5	CATSDPGTPSPHQYF
TRBV20-1	14	TRBJ1-5	CSAERGGGNQPQHF
TRBV20-1	12	TRBJ1-1	CSTPTENTEAFF
TRBV2	14	TRBJ2-3	CASEQDSSTDTQYF
TRBV7-2	12	TRBJ1-1	CASSQSDTEAFF
TRBV5-5	13	TRBJ1-5	CASSFDRAQPQHF
TRBV18	15	TRBJ1-5	CASSPGQSSNQPQHF
TRBV29-1	15	TRBJ1-1	CSVNDRGFMNTEAFF
TRBV12-3/TRBV12-4	15	TRBJ2-3	CASILRGLTTDTQYF
TRBV12-3/TRBV12-4	13	TRBJ1-3	CASSSGVRNTIYF
TRBV7-2	15	TRBJ1-2	CASRLAPGGSYGYTF
TRBV3-1	13	TRBJ1-2	CASTSGQGVGYTF
TRBV7-9	14	TRBJ1-2	CASSLVSPQVGYTF
TRBV6-5	14	TRBJ2-5	CASRTGILQETQYF
TRBV6-2/TRBV6-3	15	TRBJ2-7	CASSYTTVGLETKYF
TRBV5-1	16	TRBJ2-1	CASSSGTSGLYNEQFF
TRBV20-1	12	TRBJ1-2	CKGQGVNYGYTF
TRBV20-1	15	TRBJ2-3	CSARDGRSQTNTQYF
TRBV7-2	16	NA	CASSLGRGSGHNEQYF
TRBV7-7	15	TRBJ2-5	CASSSGRGAQETQYF
TRBV5-5	14	TRBJ1-2	CASSLAGTNYGHTF
TRBV18	15	TRBJ1-2	CASSPQGPGANGYTF
TRBV6-1	13	TRBJ2-7	CASNLGRRYEQYF
TRBV5-1	15	TRBJ2-3	CASSSAGGPADTQYF
TRBV7-8	14	TRBJ2-5	CASSKSRIVETQYF
TRBV5-5	14	TRBJ2-7	CASNVRRSGGEQYF
TRBV2	13	TRBJ1-2	CASSESQSYGYTF
TRBV5-1	14	TRBJ2-1	CASSLVLAENEQFF
TRBV12-3/TRBV12-4	14	TRBJ2-3	CASRQGVGTDTQYF
TRBV30	13	TRBJ2-7	CAWSRTSPYEQYF